This TCR beta chain was obtained from a study of blood T cell repertoires in COVID-19 (dated by TCRdb to the early 2020s). Broadly, across the study: Collaborator samples came from the United States, Italy and Spain and covered acute and convalescent phases of COVID-19. The material from the prospective study consisted of cDNA or gDNA derived from T cells, B-cell-depleted T cells, or PBMCs. Deeply sampled blood TCRbeta repertoires from subjects exposed to, actively infected with, or recovered from COVID-19 were included in the dataset. The repertoires were made available in a free public database intended to serve as a resource for research on the immune response to SARS-CoV-2. The samples were drawn from the first 160 participants of the ongoing ImmuneRACE study and from some 1,300 subjects provided by 6 global collaborators. A de-identified subject ID, COVID-19 status, age in years and sex were almost always included in the sample metadata. Where available, HLA class I and class II types were obtained from metadata supplied by the sample provider rather than from assay-based typing.

Findings and caveats that apply to the study as a whole: Clinical and demographic metadata were provided uncurated, with the amount varying by source and participant.

In regard to this clone: Its binding antigen is unknown. No base qualities exist here, and no much larger clone lies one base off it.

Including the terminal cysteine and phenylalanine, the CDR3 comprises 12 residues. Only the CDR3 part of the read is kept: 36 bases, read in frame from the first base. V loses 6 bases at its end and J loses 5 bases; junction bases beyond the gene matches: 4. In the prospective study, participants were roughly 18 to 90 years old, resided in fewer than 25 geographic areas of the United States, and were enrolled through a virtual design. Cohort assignment in the prospective study relied on participant-reported clinical history from a screening survey and a study questionnaire. Recovered participants in ImmuneRACE Cohort 3 were defined by two consecutive negative NP/OP PCR tests, clearance by a healthcare professional, or resolution of symptoms. Each participant in the prospective study had whole blood, serum and a nasopharyngeal or oropharyngeal swab collected by mobile phlebotomists. Additional blood draws and questionnaires over an approximately two-month period could optionally be provided by prospective study participants. Before DNA extraction, prospective study blood samples were shipped either frozen or at room temperature.

The immunoSEQ Assay, a bias-controlled multiplex PCR, was used to amplify TCRbeta CDR3 regions from genomic DNA. Turning to the authors' computational methods: The number of nucleated cells in each sample was estimated from the amplification of reference gene primers within the assay. To quantify the absolute abundance of each unique TCRbeta CDR3 rearrangement, sequence reads were collapsed and filtered. For each sample, productive Simpson clonality was calculated by taking the square root of Simpson's diversity index across productive rearrangements. The clones in this table, taken by TCRdb from immuneACCESS, are in-frame only. Not every clone is retained; where verified, under half of the shortfall comes from an unresolved V gene, and the cause of the rest is unknown. The D gene and trimming were derived from the DNA, and the V and J assignments and clone size from that table. The sample includes 150,000 to 200,000 clones, with about 89% observed a single time. Jointly, the top ten make up approximately 0.77% of the sample.

This TCR was recovered from a young woman who had recovered from COVID-19. The sequence is built from TRBV12-3 or TRBV12-4 and TRBJ2-7, with 7 bases matching TRBD1. The specimen sequenced was PBMCs or T cells enriched from blood (not recorded which). Here the CDR3 is given as CASSLDRDEQYF. The nucleotide sequence reads as follows: TGTGCCAGCAGCCTAGACAGGGACGAGCAGTACTTC.